This T cell receptor beta chain stems from a study of blood T cells in healthy people across ages. About the study: Template-switching capture recovered about one barcoded beta molecule per two T cells.

This clonotype has more than one count but fewer than ten. A sample-barcoded 5' primer and a J-beta primer mix were used in a second PCR of roughly 7 to 11 cycles. MiXCR, applied by TCRdb to the 5' RACE reads, yields one record per CDR3 protein. Of 720,000 or so distinct CDR3 sequences in the sample, roughly two fifths were seen once. V was pared by 7 bases and J by 2 bases, with 7 bases of the junction left unmatched. The CDR3 runs to 14 residues. CDR1 is MDHEN, CDR2 SYDVKM, per germline. Donors were systemically healthy Caucasian individuals from Russia aged about 6 to 90 years. Every donor gave 9 to 10 milliliters of peripheral blood. Isolation recovered at least 6 million PBMCs from every sample.

The specimen sequenced was blood. The chain combines TRBV28 with TRBJ2-5, with 7 nucleotides matching TRBD1. This clonotype was obtained from a man aged 80 or over in good health. DNA for the CDR3: TGTGCCAGCACGGGACAGATCCAACAAGAGACCCAGTACTTC. It yields the protein CASTGQIQQETQYF.